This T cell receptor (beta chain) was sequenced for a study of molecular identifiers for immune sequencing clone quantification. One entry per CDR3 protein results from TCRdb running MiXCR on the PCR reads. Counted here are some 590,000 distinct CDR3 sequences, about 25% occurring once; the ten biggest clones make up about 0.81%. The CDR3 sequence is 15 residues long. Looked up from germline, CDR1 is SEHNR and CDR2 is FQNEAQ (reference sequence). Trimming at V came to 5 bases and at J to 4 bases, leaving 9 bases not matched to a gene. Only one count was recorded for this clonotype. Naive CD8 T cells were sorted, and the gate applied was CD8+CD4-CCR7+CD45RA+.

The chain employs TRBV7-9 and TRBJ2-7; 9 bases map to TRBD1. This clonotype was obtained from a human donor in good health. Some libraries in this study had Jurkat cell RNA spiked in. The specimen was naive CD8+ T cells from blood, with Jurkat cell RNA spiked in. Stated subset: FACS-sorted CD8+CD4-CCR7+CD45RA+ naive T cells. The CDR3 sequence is CASSIRGTGPYEQYF. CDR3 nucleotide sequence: TGTGCCAGCAGCATTCGTGGGACAGGGCCATACGAGCAGTACTTC.